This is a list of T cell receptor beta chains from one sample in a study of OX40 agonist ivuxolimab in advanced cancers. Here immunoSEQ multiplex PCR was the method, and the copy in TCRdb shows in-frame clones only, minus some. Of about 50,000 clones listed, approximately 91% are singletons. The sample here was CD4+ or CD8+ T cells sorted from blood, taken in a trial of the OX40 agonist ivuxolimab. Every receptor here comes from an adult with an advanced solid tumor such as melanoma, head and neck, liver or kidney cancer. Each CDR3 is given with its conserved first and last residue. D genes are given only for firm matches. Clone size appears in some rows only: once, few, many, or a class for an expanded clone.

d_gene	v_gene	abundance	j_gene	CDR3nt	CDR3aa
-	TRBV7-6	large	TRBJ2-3	TGTGCCAGCAGCCAGACCCAGAGCACAGATACGCAGTATTTT	CASSQTQSTDTQYF
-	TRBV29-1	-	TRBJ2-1	TGCAGCGTTGAGGATGAAGGAATCAACTTTAATTACAATGAGCAGTTCTTC	CSVEDEGINFNYNEQFF
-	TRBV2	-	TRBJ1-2	TGTGCCAGCAGTGGGTCCCCAACAGGGTCGGACTATGGCTACACCTTC	CASSGSPTGSDYGYTF
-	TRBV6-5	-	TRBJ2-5	TGTGCCAGCGGGGGGCCGTACCAAGAGACCCAGTACTTC	CASGGPYQETQYF
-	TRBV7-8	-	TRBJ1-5	TGTGCCAGCAGCCGACAGAATAGCAATCAGCCCCAGCATTTT	CASSRQNSNQPQHF
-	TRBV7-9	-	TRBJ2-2	TGTGCCAGCAGTAAGGAGAACACCGGGGAGCTGTTTTTT	CASSKENTGELFF
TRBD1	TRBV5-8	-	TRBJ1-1	TGTGCCGGGGGACAGACGAACACTGAAGCTTTCTTT	CAGGQTNTEAFF
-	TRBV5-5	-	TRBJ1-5	TGTGCCAGCAGCCGCCGGGACAGCAATCAGCCCCAGCATTTT	CASSRRDSNQPQHF
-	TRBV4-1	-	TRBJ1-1	TGCGCCAGCAGCCAAGAAAATGGGGGAAAGAACACTGAAGCTTTCTTT	CASSQENGGKNTEAFF
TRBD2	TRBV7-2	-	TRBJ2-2	TGTGCCAGCAGCTCCAGCGAACTAGCGGGGGGGCCGGGCACCGGGGAGCTGTTTTTT	CASSSSELAGGPGTGELFF
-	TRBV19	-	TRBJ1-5	TGTGCCAGTAGTATCCCAAACAGGGTTCTTAATCAGCCCCAGCATTTT	CASSIPNRVLNQPQHF
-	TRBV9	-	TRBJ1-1	TGTGCCAGCAGCGTAGTGGAGGGGGGCACTGAAGCTTTCTTT	CASSVVEGGTEAFF
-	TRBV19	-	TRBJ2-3	TGTGCCAGTAGTATAGCGGGCGGGTTTTGGGAAGATACGCAGTATTTT	CASSIAGGFWEDTQYF
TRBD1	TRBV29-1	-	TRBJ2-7	TGCAGCGTTGTGGGGACAGCAACCTACGAGCAGTACTTC	CSVVGTATYEQYF
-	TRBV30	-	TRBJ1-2	TGTGCCTGGAGGATAACAGGATACTATGGCTACACCTTC	CAWRITGYYGYTF
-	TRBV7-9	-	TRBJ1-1	TGTGCCAGCAGCCCCGGGACGGCAGAAGCTTTCTTT	CASSPGTAEAFF
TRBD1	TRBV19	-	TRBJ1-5	TGTGCCAGTAGTCGACAGGGGGCAGGCAATCAGCCCCAGCATTTT	CASSRQGAGNQPQHF
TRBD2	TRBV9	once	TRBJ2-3	TGTGCCAGCTCCTTCGCGGGGGGGGGCACAGATACGCAGTATTTT	CASSFAGGGTDTQYF
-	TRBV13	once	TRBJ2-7	TGTGCCAGCAGCCCCTGGGAGGGGGCTTCCTACGAGCAGTACTTC	CASSPWEGASYEQYF
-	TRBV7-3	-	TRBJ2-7	TGTGCCAGCAGCTTGGACTCCACCTACGAGCAGTACTTC	CASSLDSTYEQYF
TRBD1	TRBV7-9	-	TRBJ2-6	TGTGCCAGCAGCTTGCTGACAGGGGACTCTGGGGCCAACGTCCTGACTTTC	CASSLLTGDSGANVLTF
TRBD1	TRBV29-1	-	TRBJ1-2	TGCAGCGTTGGGACAGGGGTCGGCTACACCTTC	CSVGTGVGYTF